The clone carrying this TCR beta chain has only a few counts. The antigen remains unidentified. This entry is derived from a study of T cell responses to AZD1222 COVID-19 vaccine. Overall study: Pooled in the analysis were second doses at about 4 or about 12 weeks. Regarding the study as a whole: Spike-specific TCR breadth and depth both grew after two AZD1222 doses. Most donors were white British and more were female, and clonal diversity was possibly underestimated. Close to half of all spike-specific TCRs reportedly target regions of the variants that are unmutated.

The length of the CDR3 is 14 residues. Trimming took 6 bases from V and 5 from J, leaving 14 bases between them. Germline V lookup: CDR1 SGHTA, CDR2 FQGNSA. Some clones are missing from TCRdb's copy, which holds only in-frame ones; the method was immunoSEQ multiplex PCR. The table has 100,000 to 130,000 clones, roughly 86% seen once. This receptor was taken from an adult in good health. The material sequenced was peripheral blood, taken on day 0 of AZD1222 vaccination. This chain links TRBV7-2 with TRBJ1-5; D might be TRBD1 (6 bases). CDR3 bases: TGTGCCAGCAGGAAAGACAGGTACGATCAGCCCCAGCATTTT. Protein sequence: CASRKDRYDQPQHF.